A selection of T cell receptor beta chains follows, all from one sample in a study of cytomegalovirus exposure and HLA in healthy donors. Measured with immunoSEQ multiplex PCR; TCRdb has only the in-frame clones, and not every one. The table lists roughly 230,000 clones, around 83% of them singletons. The sequenced sample consisted of PBMCs. All receptors derive from a girl aged 2 to 9 in good health and CMV-seronegative. CDR3s include the opening cysteine and the closing phenylalanine or tryptophan. A D gene is named only where the DNA matches it firmly. Clone sizes are given selectively: once, few, many, or a class where the clone is expanded.

clone size,D gene,J gene,V gene,CDR3 protein
.,TRBD2,TRBJ2-3,TRBV5-1,CASSFYLTSQGPTQYF
.,.,TRBJ2-1,TRBV2,CASSSDSYGDEQFF
few,.,TRBJ2-6,TRBV5-6,CASSLVGGSGANVLTF
.,TRBD1,TRBJ1-2,TRBV27,CASSRGQSYGYTF
.,.,TRBJ1-6,TRBV2,CASSEGRANSPLHF
.,TRBD2,TRBJ2-7,TRBV5-4,CASSPSGRAYEQYF
.,TRBD1,TRBJ1-2,TRBV13,CASSLGGTGGYGYTF
.,.,TRBJ2-4,TRBV11-2,CASSLVGQSISKNIQYF
.,.,TRBJ2-5,TRBV6-6,CASSHSGTAPETQYF
.,.,TRBJ1-2,TRBV5-4,CASSLTPTGFKDGYTF
.,.,TRBJ2-7,TRBV6-6,CASSDRRSYEQYF
.,.,TRBJ2-4,TRBV4-1,CASSQPGKGHIGNIQYF
.,TRBD1,TRBJ2-3,TRBV7-3,CASSRQGSSTDTQYF
.,.,TRBJ1-1,TRBV6-5,CASSSGTQNTEAFF
.,.,TRBJ2-1,TRBV9,CASSASLGLRGDEQFF
.,TRBD1,TRBJ1-5,TRBV7-4,CASSPRGAPTYSNQPQHF
few,TRBD2,TRBJ2-1,TRBV5-1,CASSLGSSGGNEQFF
.,TRBD1,TRBJ2-4,TRBV19,CASSRRTGELAKNIQYF
.,TRBD1,TRBJ1-1,TRBV10-1,CASTPGGWHTEAFF
.,TRBD2,TRBJ2-1,TRBV10-3,CAISLRGEYNEQFF
.,.,TRBJ2-1,TRBV5-1,CASSLERGYYNEQFF
.,.,TRBJ1-2,TRBV19,CASSLDISNYGYTF
.,.,TRBJ1-5,TRBV10-2,CASTGRAGASNQPQHF
.,TRBD2,TRBJ2-1,TRBV30,CAWRTGGGTSEQFF
.,.,TRBJ2-1,TRBV7-3,CASSSRERNEQFF
.,TRBD2,TRBJ2-5,TRBV2,CASISGRENLTQYF
.,.,TRBJ2-5,TRBV18,CASSPPRDRHQETQYF
.,TRBD2,TRBJ2-3,TRBV30,CAWSVPLLAGADTQYF
.,TRBD1,TRBJ2-7,TRBV18,CASSRSGTGGNEQYF
.,.,TRBJ1-1,TRBV19,CASSIDGGTHTEAFF
.,.,TRBJ1-2,TRBV5-8,CASRRADYGYTF
once,.,TRBJ2-3,TRBV19,CASSIDGGTNPMTDTQYF
.,.,TRBJ2-7,TRBV5-1,CASSLTGSSYEQYF
few,.,TRBJ1-5,TRBV29-1,CSVEETRAFNQPQHF
once,.,TRBJ2-3,TRBV6-1,CASSEVSFGRVLDTQYF
.,.,TRBJ2-2,TRBV6-6,CASKWQGNTGELFF
few,.,TRBJ1-2,TRBV4-1,CASSHNPPGFYGYTF
.,.,TRBJ2-4,TRBV5-4,CATHLDTNIQYF
.,TRBD2,TRBJ2-1,TRBV5-1,CASSLAGGLSNEQFF
.,TRBD1,TRBJ1-4,TRBV5-1,CASSSPQGAKQKLFF
few,TRBD1,TRBJ2-5,TRBV10-1,CASSGTGRETQYF
.,TRBD1,TRBJ1-4,TRBV7-8,CASGLGGRGSEKLFF
.,.,TRBJ1-3,TRBV11-2,CASSPTVSGNTIYF
few,.,TRBJ1-1,TRBV30,CAWASRDTEAFF
.,.,TRBJ1-2,TRBV10-3,CAISEKGITGYTF
.,TRBD2,TRBJ2-3,TRBV5-4,CASSSGTSVDTQYF
.,.,TRBJ2-7,TRBV15,CATSRGNRDHEQYF
.,.,TRBJ2-4,TRBV5-4,CASSLATKGVKNIQYF
.,TRBD1,.,TRBV6-5,CASSYSQGAYEQYF
.,TRBD1,TRBJ2-7,TRBV5-8,CASSLGPKQGNYEQYF
.,TRBD2,TRBJ2-7,TRBV4-1,CASSQTSGRVNEQYF
.,TRBD2,TRBJ2-5,TRBV7-2,CASSPQGGGARETQYF
once,.,TRBJ1-4,TRBV4-1,CASSRQENEKLFF
.,.,TRBJ2-7,TRBV15,CATSRQDYEQYF
.,.,TRBJ2-7,TRBV21-1,CASSKEGRVVSYEQYF